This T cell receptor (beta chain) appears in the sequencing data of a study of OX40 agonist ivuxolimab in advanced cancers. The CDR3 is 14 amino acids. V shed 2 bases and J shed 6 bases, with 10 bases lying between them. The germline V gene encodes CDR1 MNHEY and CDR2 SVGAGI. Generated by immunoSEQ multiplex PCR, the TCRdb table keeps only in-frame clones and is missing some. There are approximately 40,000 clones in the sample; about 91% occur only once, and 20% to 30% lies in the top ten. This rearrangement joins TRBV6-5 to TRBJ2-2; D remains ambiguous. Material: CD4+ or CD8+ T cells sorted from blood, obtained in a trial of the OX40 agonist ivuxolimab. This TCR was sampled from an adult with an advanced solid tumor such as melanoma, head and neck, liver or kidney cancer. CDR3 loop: CASSYGRAAGELFF. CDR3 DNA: TGTGCCAGCAGTTACGGCCGGGCGGCCGGGGAGCTGTTTTTT.